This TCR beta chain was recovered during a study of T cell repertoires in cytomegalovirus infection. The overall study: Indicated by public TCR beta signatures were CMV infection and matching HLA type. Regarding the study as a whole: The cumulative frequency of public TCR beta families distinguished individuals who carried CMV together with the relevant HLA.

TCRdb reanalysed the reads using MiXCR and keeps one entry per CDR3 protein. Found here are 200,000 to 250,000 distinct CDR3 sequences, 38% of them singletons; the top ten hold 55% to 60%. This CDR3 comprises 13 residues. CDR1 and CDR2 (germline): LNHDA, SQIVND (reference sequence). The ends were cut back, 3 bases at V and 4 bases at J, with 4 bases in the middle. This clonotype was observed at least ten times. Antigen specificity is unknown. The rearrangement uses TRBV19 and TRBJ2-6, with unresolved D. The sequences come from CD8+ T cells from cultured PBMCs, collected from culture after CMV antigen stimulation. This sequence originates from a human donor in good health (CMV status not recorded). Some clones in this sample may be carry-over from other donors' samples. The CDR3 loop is CASSMAGANVLTF. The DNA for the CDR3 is TGTGCCAGTAGTATGGCAGGGGCCAACGTCCTGACTTTC.